Following are 18 T cell receptor beta chains from one sample sequenced in a study of OX40 agonist ivuxolimab in advanced cancers. TCRdb's copy holds only in-frame clones and misses some; the assay was immunoSEQ multiplex PCR. The sample includes about 94,000 clones, 90% to 95% of them seen just once. Sequenced material: CD4+ or CD8+ T cells sorted from blood, taken in a trial of the OX40 agonist ivuxolimab. These receptors were taken from an adult with an advanced solid tumor such as melanoma, head and neck, liver or kidney cancer.

V is TRBV18 and J is TRBJ2-7; no firm D call. The CDR3 spans 14 residues. Germline V lookup: CDR1 KGHSH, CDR2 LQKENI. V lost 3 bases to trimming and J lost 1 base, with 10 bases between them. The CDR3 DNA is TGTGCCAGCTCACCGAGAAGGGATTCCTACGAGCAGTACTTC. Translating gives CASSPRRDSYEQYF.

The V and J genes are TRBV5-4 and TRBJ1-3, with 7 bases aligning to TRBD1. CDR3 size: 16 residues. Germline assignment: CDR1 SGHNT and CDR2 YYREEE (reference sequence). Trimming removed 4 bases from V and 3 bases from J; junction bases left unmatched: 10. Here the CDR3 reads CASSPGTETIGNTIYF. The CDR3 region has the DNA TGTGCCAGCAGCCCTGGGACAGAGACGATTGGAAACACCATATATTTT.

The chain carries TRBV18 and TRBJ2-5; D could derive from TRBD1 or TRBD2 (5 bases each). V lost 5 bases, J lost 2 bases, and 9 bases lay in between. Per germline, CDR1 KGHSH and CDR2 LQKENI. The CDR3 length is 13 residues. CDR3 in DNA: TGTGCCAGCTCAGGGGGACGGCAAGAGACCCAGTACTTC. Translated: CASSGGRQETQYF.

This chain links TRBV19 with TRBJ2-3, with TRBD1 matching 7 bases. After removal of 5 bases from V and 1 base from J, the junction contained 6 bases not matched to a gene. The CDR3 covers 15 residues. Looked up from germline, CDR1 is LNHDA and CDR2 is SQIVND (reference sequence). The CDR3 spells CASSADRDGTDTQYF. DNA for the CDR3: TGTGCCAGTAGTGCCGACAGGGATGGCACAGATACGCAGTATTTT.

The chain couples TRBV6-1 to TRBJ2-3, with D hard to call. V was pared by 7 bases and J by 1 base, with 9 bases between. The V gene's germline CDR1 is MNHNS and CDR2 SASEGT. The CDR3 spans 13 residues. CDR3 DNA sequence: TGTGCCAGCAAAGAGGCTGGCACAGATACGCAGTATTTT. Amino acids: CASKEAGTDTQYF.

The V call is TRBV19, the J call TRBJ2-2; TRBD2 matches 7 bases. Germline loops: CDR1 LNHDA, CDR2 SQIVND (reference sequence). The CDR3 is made up of 15 amino acids. J gave up 8 bases and V 4 bases, and 10 bases lay outside the gene matches. The CDR3 region has the DNA TGTGCCAGTAGTAGCGGGAGAGGGTATTCAGGGGAGCTGTTTTTT. It translates to CASSSGRGYSGELFF.

V gene TRBV11-2 combines with J gene TRBJ1-2, with 9 bases that match TRBD1. Germline CDR1 is SGHAT and CDR2 is FQNNGV. The CDR3 has 15 residues. The V gene end was trimmed by 1 base and the J gene end by 6 bases; junction bases not matched to a gene: 6. The CDR3 region has the DNA TGTGCCAGCAGCTTAGCTTCCGGGACAGGGAATGGCTACACCTTC. Translation gives CASSLASGTGNGYTF.

V is TRBV5-1 and J is TRBJ2-7, with 7 positions matching TRBD1. The CDR3 runs 13 residues. With 4 bases clipped from V and 0 bases from J, the junction kept 1 base outside the gene matches. Germline CDR1 SGHRS, CDR2 YFSETQ. CDR3 nucleotide sequence: TGCGCCAGCAGCGGACAGGTCTCCTACGAGCAGTACTTC. It is translated as CASSGQVSYEQYF.

This sequence joins TRBV29-1 and TRBJ1-2; perhaps TRBD1 as D (5 bases). The V end was cut by 6 bases, the J end by 4 bases, with 15 bases between. This CDR3 comprises 13 residues. Germline values: CDR1 SQVTM, CDR2 ANQGSEA. Here the CDR3 DNA reads TGCAGCGTCCGGCCGGAGGGGCCCTATGGCTACACCTTC. The encoded protein is CSVRPEGPYGYTF.

This CDR3 reads CASSIDGSAYGYTF. The CDR3 DNA reads as TGTGCCAGTAGTATAGATGGTTCTGCCTATGGCTACACCTTC. This chain connects TRBV19 to TRBJ1-2; D not resolved. The CDR3 extends over 14 amino acids. V lost 0 bases, J lost 4 bases, and 9 bases lay in between. Germline CDR1 LNHDA, CDR2 SQIVND (reference sequence).

This sequence joins TRBV6-6 and TRBJ2-5; possible D gene TRBD1, 6 bases. Per germline, CDR1 MNHNY and CDR2 SVGAGI (reference sequence). CDR3 size: 15 residues. V lost 5 bases and J lost 2, with 15 bases in between. The CDR3 protein is CASSSPGHPQETQYF. The CDR3 DNA is TGTGCCAGCAGTAGTCCGGGACACCCACAAGAGACCCAGTACTTC.

The rearrangement uses TRBV27 and TRBJ1-3, with D possibly matching TRBD1 (5 bases). Trimming left V 2 bases short and J 3 bases short, with 5 bases between. This CDR3 is 13 amino acids long. The V gene's germline CDR1 is MNHEY and CDR2 SMNVEV (reference sequence). DNA for the CDR3: TGTGCCAGCAGTTTAAGGGGTGGAAACACCATATATTTT. Translating gives CASSLRGGNTIYF.

The gene calls are TRBV9 and TRBJ2-3; 11 positions match TRBD2. The CDR3 totals 19 residues. V lost 3 bases to trimming and J lost 0 bases; unmatched junction nucleotides: 12. Germline CDR1 reads SGDLS; CDR2 reads YYNGEE. The CDR3 is CASSARLLTSGISTDTQYF. CDR3 DNA: TGTGCCAGCAGCGCCCGACTGTTGACTAGCGGGATTAGCACAGATACGCAGTATTTT.

The CDR3 spells CASSHRTSGRLTDTQYF. The DNA for the CDR3 is TGTGCCAGCAGCCATAGGACTAGCGGGAGGCTCACAGATACGCAGTATTTT. The rearrangement links TRBV14 to TRBJ2-3, with 14 bases lining up with TRBD2. V lost 3 bases, J lost 2 bases, and 4 bases stayed unmatched. Germline V CDR1 and CDR2: SGHDN, FVKESK. This CDR3 is 17 amino acids long.

The rearrangement joins TRBV29-1 to TRBJ2-3; TRBD2 is a possible D gene (6 bases). This CDR3 has 15 residues. V lost 5 bases and J lost 4, with 19 bases in between. CDR1 is SQVTM, CDR2 ANQGSEA, per germline. The CDR3 region is CSVSPLRERSDTQYF. In nucleotides, the CDR3 is TGCAGCGTTTCCCCCTTACGGGAGAGATCAGATACGCAGTATTTT.

This clone occurred once. The gene calls are TRBV5-1 and TRBJ2-7; either TRBD1 or TRBD2 may fit D (5 bases each). Between the trimmed V and J ends, which lost 4 bases and 7 bases, there was a span of 21 bases. Germline V CDR1 and CDR2: SGHRS, YFSETQ. This CDR3 is built from 15 residues. This chain's CDR3 is CASSQTGTLTREQYF. In DNA form, the CDR3 reads TGCGCCAGCAGCCAAACCGGGACCCTAACCCGTGAGCAGTACTTC.

The genes are TRBV6-6 and TRBJ2-2, with D perhaps matching TRBD1 (5 bases). CDR3 length: 14 amino acids. Germline V gene lookup returns CDR1 MNHNY and CDR2 SVGAGI (reference sequence). V lost 6 bases and J 3 bases, leaving 11 bases between the germline ends. CDR3 protein: CASRSTGDTGELFF. The CDR3 nucleotides read TGTGCCAGCAGATCAACAGGAGACACCGGGGAGCTGTTTTTT.

In this sample, this clone turned up once. The chain links TRBV7-2 to TRBJ2-7, with 7 bases that match TRBD2. The CDR3 length is 16 residues. Germline V gene lookup returns CDR1 SGHTA and CDR2 FQGNSA. The junction had 7 bases not matched to a gene; V was cut back by 2 bases and J by 0 bases. CDR3 bases: TGTGCCAGCAGCTTATCCGCTAAGCGGGACTCCTACGAGCAGTACTTC. Protein: CASSLSAKRDSYEQYF. The full variable domain, with the rest looked up from reference TRBV7-2 and TRBJ2-7, is GAGVSQSPSNKVTEKGKDVELRCDPISGHTALYWYRQSLGQGLEFLIYFQGNSAPDKSGLPSDRFSAERTGGSVSTLTIQRTQQEDSAVYLCASSLSAKRDSYEQYFGPGTRLTVT.